The 10 T cell receptor beta chains below all came from one sample that was sequenced in a study of shared clonotypes between healthy human individuals. Sequencing used immunoSEQ multiplex PCR; TCRdb keeps in-frame clones, though not all of them. The data show roughly 480,000 clones, approximately 79% seen once. Sequencing was done on a sample of PBMCs. These receptors were taken from a woman between 40 and 50 years old in good health. Some clones in this sample may be carry-over from other donors' samples.

This clone was recorded only once. This sequence joins TRBV4-3 and TRBJ1-4, with a tentative D call TRBD1 (5 bases). The CDR3 has 15 residues. V was pared by 0 bases and J by 4 bases, with 9 bases between. From germline, CDR1 is LGHNA and CDR2 YSLEER. The CDR3 is CASSQDRGYNEKLFF. The CDR3 DNA reads as TGCGCCAGCAGCCAAGATCGGGGGTATAATGAAAAACTGTTTTTT.

This chain connects TRBV7-8 to TRBJ2-5; D possibly corresponds to TRBD2 (5 bases). The CDR3 totals 13 residues. V was cut by 4 bases and J by 3 bases, with 9 bases left in between. Germline assignment: CDR1 SGHVS and CDR2 FQNEAQ. The DNA of the CDR3 is TGTGCCAGCAGCTCCCTCGGGGAAGAGACCCAGTACTTC. Translation gives CASSSLGEETQYF.

As regards this clone: Different DNA sequences within this sample yield the same CDR3. The chain joins TRBV7-9 to TRBJ2-1; D might be TRBD2 (6 bases). Trimming took off 3 bases at V and 0 bases at J, with 9 bases between the two ends. CDR3 size: 15 residues. CDR1 is SEHNR, CDR2 FQNEAQ, per germline (reference sequence). The CDR3 nucleotides read TGTGCCAGCAGCTTGCGGGGCAGCTCCTACAATGAGCAGTTCTTC. Translation gives CASSLRGSSYNEQFF. The variable domain in full, with the rest retrieved from reference TRBV7-9 and TRBJ2-1, is DTGVSQNPRHKITKRGQNVTFRCDPISEHNRLYWYRQTLGQGPEFLTYFQNEAQLEKSRLLSDRFSAERPKGSFSTLEIQRTEQGDSAMYLCASSLRGSSYNEQFFGPGTRLTVL.

The chain has TRBV6-6 and TRBJ1-3; 7 bases align to TRBD1. This CDR3 contains 15 residues. V lost 5 bases, J lost 1 base, and 5 bases stayed unmatched. Germline V gives CDR1 MNHNY, CDR2 SVGAGI (reference sequence). The DNA of the CDR3 is TGTGCCAGCAGTAGGGACAGCGCTTCTGGAAACACCATATATTTT. Amino acids: CASSRDSASGNTIYF.

In its sample, this clone was seen a few times. The chain combines TRBV7-8 with TRBJ1-3; D uncertain. Germline CDR1 and CDR2: SGHVS and FQNEAQ. V lost 5 bases and J 6 bases, leaving 11 bases between the germline ends. The CDR3 extends over 13 amino acids. CDR3 nucleotide sequence: TGTGCCAGCAGCGGGAGGACCTCAAACACCATATATTTT. Its protein product is CASSGRTSNTIYF. Full variable domain (rest looked up from reference TRBV7-8 and TRBJ1-3): GAGVSQSPRYKVAKRGQDVALRCDPISGHVSLFWYQQALGQGPEFLTYFQNEAQLDKSGLPSDRFFAERPEGSVSTLKIQRTQQEDSAVYLCASSGRTSNTIYFGEGSWLTVV.

The chain links TRBV9 to TRBJ2-1; TRBD2 aligns across 10 bases. Germline V lookup: CDR1 SGDLS, CDR2 YYNGEE. Trimming cost V 4 bases and J 4 bases; bases outside gene matches: 8. The CDR3 loop spans 16 amino acids. CDR3: CASSPRAGGQYNEQFF. CDR3 bases: TGTGCCAGCAGCCCCAGAGCGGGAGGGCAATACAATGAGCAGTTCTTC.

Turning to this clone: One junction end disagrees with the germline gene, perhaps due to a read error. The rearrangement joins TRBV7-7 to TRBJ2-1; 13 nucleotides match TRBD2. CDR3 length equals 19 residues. Germline V gene lookup returns CDR1 SSHAT and CDR2 FNYEAQ (reference sequence). The CDR3: CASSDGLAGEGPVGNEQFF. DNA of the CDR3: TGTGCTAGCAGCGATGGACTAGCGGGAGAGGGGCCTGTGGGCAATGAGCAGTTCTTC.

This clone was seen just once. The CDR3 loop is CASSSPPRDRAVNEQFF. The DNA for the CDR3 is TGCGCCAGCAGCTCCCCCCCTAGGGACAGGGCGGTTAATGAGCAGTTCTTC. The chain has TRBV5-1 and TRBJ2-1; 9 bases match TRBD1. The CDR3 totals 17 residues. Germline trimming cut 3 bases from V and 7 bases from J; bases unmatched to any gene: 14. CDR1 and CDR2 (germline): SGHRS, YFSETQ.

The J gene is TRBJ2-7, the V gene TRBV9, with 11 bases lining up with TRBD2. V dropped 3 bases and J dropped 1; count of bases not matched to a gene: 12. From germline, CDR1 is SGDLS and CDR2 YYNGEE. This CDR3 has 18 residues. The CDR3 nucleotides are TGTGCCAGCAGCGGGGGAGGTGCGGGACTAGCGGATTCCTACGAGCAGTACTTC. Protein sequence: CASSGGGAGLADSYEQYF.

The rearrangement uses TRBV30 and TRBJ1-4; a possible D gene is TRBD1 (5 bases). The CDR3 is 15 residues long. Germline CDR1 reads GTSNPN; CDR2 reads SVGIG (reference sequence). V lost 2 bases, J lost 10 bases, and 20 bases lay in between. The CDR3 region has the DNA TGTGCCTGGAGTATGACCTCCCGGGGCACGCTAAAACTGTTTTTT. It translates to CAWSMTSRGTLKLFF. The whole variable domain, filled in from reference TRBV30 and TRBJ1-4, reads SQTIHQWPATLVQPVGSPLSLECTVEGTSNPNLYWYRQAAGRGLQLLFYSVGIGQISSEVPQNLSASRPQDRQFILSSKKLLLSDSGFYLCAWSMTSRGTLKLFFGSGTQLSVL.